This T cell receptor (beta chain) was sequenced in a study of cytomegalovirus exposure and HLA in healthy donors. Overall study context: The 130 or so validation repertoires were reported in a later analysis to have been generated on the same platform as the roughly 720 first-cohort repertoires. Points from the study as a whole: The authors listed 164 TCR beta chains as cytomegalovirus-associated. Rarity held for most TCR sequences, but there were some public TCRs that occurred in many donors. The classifier reportedly diagnosed cytomegalovirus status with high specificity and sensitivity.

V lost 1 base, J lost 4 bases, and 7 bases lay in between. The germline V gene has CDR1 SGHTA and CDR2 FQGNSA. CDR3 length: 13 residues. TCRdb's copy holds only in-frame clones and misses some; the assay was immunoSEQ multiplex PCR. The top ten clones hold 1.4% of a sample with 150,000 or so clones, roughly 89% of them seen once. As to this clone: Its antigen is not known.

The TCR was taken from a woman between 25 and 40 years old in good health and CMV-seronegative. Sequenced sample: PBMCs. V is TRBV7-2 and J is TRBJ1-2; a possible D gene is TRBD1 (5 bases). The CDR3 is CASSLGQFYGYTF. The CDR3 nucleotides read TGTGCCAGCAGCTTAGGACAGTTCTATGGCTACACCTTC.